A single sample is the source of the 6 T cell receptor beta chains below, sequenced in a study of HIV-infected patients and healthy controls. Around 500 ng RNA was reverse transcribed with alpha and beta constant-region primers. Each of the alpha and beta chains got its own library through chain-specific third strand synthesis with indices. Each CDR3 protein is one row after TCRdb ran MiXCR on the 5' RACE reads. The repertoire has 2,000 or so distinct CDR3 sequences, about 15% of them found once; the top ten carry roughly a fifth. Follow-up blood was drawn about 14 weeks, roughly three months, after antiretroviral therapy began. The repertoire came from unfractionated whole blood and reflected all unsorted peripheral T cells. The input for sequencing was blood, taken during antiretroviral therapy. Source of these receptors: an adult with HIV infection.

This clonotype rates as medium-sized. This rearrangement joins TRBV7-9 to TRBJ2-3, with D maybe TRBD2 (5 bases). The CDR3 runs to 18 residues. V gave up 3 bases and J gave up 1 base, with 20 bases separating them. Germline lookup yields CDR1 SEHNR and CDR2 FQNEAQ (reference sequence). DNA for the CDR3: TGTGCCAGCAGCTTCCCCGTGGGAGTCGCGGAGGGCACAGATACGCAGTATTTT. Translation gives CASSFPVGVAEGTDTQYF.

By proportion, this clonotype is medium-sized (0.01 to 0.1%). The genes are TRBV4-2 and TRBJ2-1; 11 bases fit TRBD2. V trimming: 1 base; J trimming: 9 bases; junction bases outside the gene matches: 8. The CDR3 is 16 amino acids. In germline, CDR1 is LGHNA, CDR2 YNFKEQ. The CDR3 protein is CASSQVLAGGPGEQFF. The CDR3 bases are TGTGCCAGCAGCCAAGTGTTAGCGGGAGGGCCCGGTGAGCAGTTCTTC.

This clonotype is deemed medium-sized. The chain has TRBV29-1 and TRBJ1-1; D is ambiguous. Germline loops: CDR1 SQVTM, CDR2 ANQGSEA. This CDR3 is 11 amino acids long. The V end lost 1 base, the J end lost 4 bases, and 4 bases lay between the germline ends. The CDR3 DNA follows: TGCAGCGTTGAAGCGGGCACTGAAGCTTTCTTT. As protein: CSVEAGTEAFF. Based on the CDR3 plus reference TRBV29-1 and TRBJ1-1, the full variable domain is SAVISQKPSRDICQRGTSLTIQCQVDSQVTMMFWYRQQPGQSLTLIATANQGSEATYESGFVIDKFPISRPNLTFSTLTVSNMSPEDSSIYLCSVEAGTEAFFGQGTRLTVV.

The gene calls are TRBV6-2 or TRBV6-3 and TRBJ1-1; possibly TRBD1 for D (6 bases). This CDR3 is built from 15 residues. With 2 bases removed from V and 2 bases from J, the gap between germline ends came to 12 bases. CDR1 is MNHEY and CDR2 is SVGEGT in the germline V gene. CDR3 sequence reads: CASSYKTGINTEAFF. The CDR3 region has the DNA TGTGCCAGCAGTTACAAAACAGGGATAAACACTGAAGCTTTCTTT.

This clonotype qualifies as medium-sized. The V and J genes are TRBV7-2 and TRBJ1-1; the match to TRBD1 covers 7 bases. CDR3 length: 15 residues. Germline trimming cut 5 bases from V and 0 bases from J; bases unmatched to any gene: 6. Germline lookup yields CDR1 SGHTA and CDR2 FQGNSA. The CDR3 DNA reads as TGTGCCAGCAGCACAAAACAGGGGCTGAACACTGAAGCTTTCTTT. It yields the protein CASSTKQGLNTEAFF.

In the case of this clonotype: This may come from a read error, since a much larger clone is one base off. The J gene is TRBJ1-5, the V gene TRBV2; the match to TRBD1 covers 7 bases. Germline CDR1 is SNHLY and CDR2 is FYNNEI. The CDR3 spans 14 residues. The CDR3 is CASSERGGGQTQHF. As DNA, the CDR3 is TGTGCCAGCAGTGAACGAGGGGGCGGTCAGACCCAGCATTTT.